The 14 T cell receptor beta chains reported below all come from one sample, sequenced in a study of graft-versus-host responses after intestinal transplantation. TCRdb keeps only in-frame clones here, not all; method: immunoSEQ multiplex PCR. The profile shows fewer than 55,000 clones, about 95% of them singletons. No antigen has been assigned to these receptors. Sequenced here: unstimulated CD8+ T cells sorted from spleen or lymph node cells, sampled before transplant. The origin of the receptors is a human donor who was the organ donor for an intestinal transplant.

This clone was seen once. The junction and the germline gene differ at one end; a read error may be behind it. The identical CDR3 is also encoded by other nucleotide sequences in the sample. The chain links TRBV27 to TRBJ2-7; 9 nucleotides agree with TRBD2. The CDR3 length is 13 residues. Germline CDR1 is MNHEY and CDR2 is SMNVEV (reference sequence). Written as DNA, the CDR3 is TGCGCCAGCAGGCGGGGGGGCCTCTACGAGCAGTACTTC. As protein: CASRRGGLYEQYF.

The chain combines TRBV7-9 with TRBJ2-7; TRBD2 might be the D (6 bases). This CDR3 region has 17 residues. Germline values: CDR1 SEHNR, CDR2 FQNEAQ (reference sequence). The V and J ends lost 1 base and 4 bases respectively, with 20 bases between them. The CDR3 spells CASSLEEGRTGEYEQYF. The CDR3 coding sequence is TGTGCCAGCAGCTTAGAGGAAGGAAGAACGGGGGAATACGAGCAGTACTTC.

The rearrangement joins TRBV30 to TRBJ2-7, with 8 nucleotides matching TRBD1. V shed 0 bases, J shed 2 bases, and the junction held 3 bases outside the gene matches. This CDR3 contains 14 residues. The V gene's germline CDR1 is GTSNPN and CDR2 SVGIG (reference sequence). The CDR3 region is CAWSVGTGTYEQYF. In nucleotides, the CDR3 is TGTGCCTGGAGTGTAGGGACAGGAACCTACGAGCAGTACTTC. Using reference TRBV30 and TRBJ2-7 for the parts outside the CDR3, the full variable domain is SQTIHQWPATLVQPVGSPLSLECTVEGTSNPNLYWYRQAAGRGLQLLFYSVGIGQISSEVPQNLSASRPQDRQFILSSKKLLLSDSGFYLCAWSVGTGTYEQYFGPGTRLTVT.

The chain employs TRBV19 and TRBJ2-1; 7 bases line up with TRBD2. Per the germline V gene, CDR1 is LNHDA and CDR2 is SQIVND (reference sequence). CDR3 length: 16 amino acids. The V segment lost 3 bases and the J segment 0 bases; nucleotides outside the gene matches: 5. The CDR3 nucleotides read TGTGCCAGTAGTATGGGAGGGTTCGGCTCCTACAATGAGCAGTTCTTC. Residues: CASSMGGFGSYNEQFF.

Here the CDR3 reads CASSGEDRGAYGYTF. DNA for the CDR3: TGTGCCAGCAGCGGCGAAGACAGGGGGGCCTATGGCTACACCTTC. The chain has TRBV5-4 and TRBJ1-2, with 9 bases lining up with TRBD1. J gave up 4 bases and V 4 bases, and 8 bases lay outside the gene matches. Germline-derived CDR1 and CDR2 are SGHNT and YYREEE (reference sequence). The CDR3 is made up of 15 amino acids.

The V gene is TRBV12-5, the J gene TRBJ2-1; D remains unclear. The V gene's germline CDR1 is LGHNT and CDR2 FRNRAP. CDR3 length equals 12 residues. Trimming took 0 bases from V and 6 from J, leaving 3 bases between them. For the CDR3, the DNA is TGTGCTAGTGGTTTGGTCAGCAATGAGCAGTTCTTC. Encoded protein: CASGLVSNEQFF.

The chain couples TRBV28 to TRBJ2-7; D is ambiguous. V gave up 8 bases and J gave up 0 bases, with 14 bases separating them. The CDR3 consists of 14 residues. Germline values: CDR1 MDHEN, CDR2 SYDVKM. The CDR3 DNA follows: TGTGCCAGCTCAGCTTCCGGTACCTCCTACGAGCAGTACTTC. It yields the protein CASSASGTSYEQYF.

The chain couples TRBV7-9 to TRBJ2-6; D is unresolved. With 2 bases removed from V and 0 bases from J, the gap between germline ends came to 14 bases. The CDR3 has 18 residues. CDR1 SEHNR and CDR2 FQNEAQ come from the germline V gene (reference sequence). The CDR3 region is CASSLLITVFSGANVLTF. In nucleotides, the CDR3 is TGTGCCAGCAGCTTACTTATAACGGTCTTCTCTGGGGCCAACGTCCTGACTTTC.

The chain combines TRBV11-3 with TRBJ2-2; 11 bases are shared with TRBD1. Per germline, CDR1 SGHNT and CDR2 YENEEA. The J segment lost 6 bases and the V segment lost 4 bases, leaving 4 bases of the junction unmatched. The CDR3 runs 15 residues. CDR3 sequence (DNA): TGTGCCAGCAGCTATGGACAGGGGGCGGCCGGGGAGCTGTTTTTT. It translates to CASSYGQGAAGELFF.

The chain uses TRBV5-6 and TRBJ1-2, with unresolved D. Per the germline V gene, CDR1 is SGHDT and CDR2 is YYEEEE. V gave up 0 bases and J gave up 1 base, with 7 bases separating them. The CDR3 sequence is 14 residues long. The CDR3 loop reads CASSLAGSNYGYTF. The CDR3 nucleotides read TGTGCCAGCAGCTTGGCCGGTAGTAACTATGGCTACACCTTC.

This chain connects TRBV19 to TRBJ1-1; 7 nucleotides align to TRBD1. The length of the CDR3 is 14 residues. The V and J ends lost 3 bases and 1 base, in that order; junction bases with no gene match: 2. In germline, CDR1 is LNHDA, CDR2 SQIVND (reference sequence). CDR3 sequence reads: CASSIGTENTEAFF. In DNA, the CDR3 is TGTGCCAGTAGTATCGGGACAGAGAACACTGAAGCTTTCTTT.

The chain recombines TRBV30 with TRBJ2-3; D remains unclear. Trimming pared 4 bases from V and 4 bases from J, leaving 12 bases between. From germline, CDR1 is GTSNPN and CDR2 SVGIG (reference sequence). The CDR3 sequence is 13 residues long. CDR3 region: CAWTGGRADTQYF. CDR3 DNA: TGTGCCTGGACTGGTGGTAGGGCAGATACGCAGTATTTT.

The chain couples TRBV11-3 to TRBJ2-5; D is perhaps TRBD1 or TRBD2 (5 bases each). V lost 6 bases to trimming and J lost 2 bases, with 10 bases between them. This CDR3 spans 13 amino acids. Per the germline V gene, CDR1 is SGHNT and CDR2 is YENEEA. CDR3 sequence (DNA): TGTGCCAGCAGGGGACGGGGACAAGAGACCCAGTACTTC. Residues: CASRGRGQETQYF. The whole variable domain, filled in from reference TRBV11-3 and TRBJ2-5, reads EAGVVQSPRYKIIEKKQPVAFWCNPISGHNTLYWYLQNLGQGPELLIRYENEEAVDDSQLPKDRFSAERLKGVDSTLKIQPAELGDSAVYLCASRGRGQETQYFGPGTRLLVL.

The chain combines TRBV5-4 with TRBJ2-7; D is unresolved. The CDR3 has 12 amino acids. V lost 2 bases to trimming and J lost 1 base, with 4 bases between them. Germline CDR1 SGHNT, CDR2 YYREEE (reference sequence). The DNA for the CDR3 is TGTGCCAGCAGCTTTTTATCCTACGAGCAGTACTTC. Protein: CASSFLSYEQYF.